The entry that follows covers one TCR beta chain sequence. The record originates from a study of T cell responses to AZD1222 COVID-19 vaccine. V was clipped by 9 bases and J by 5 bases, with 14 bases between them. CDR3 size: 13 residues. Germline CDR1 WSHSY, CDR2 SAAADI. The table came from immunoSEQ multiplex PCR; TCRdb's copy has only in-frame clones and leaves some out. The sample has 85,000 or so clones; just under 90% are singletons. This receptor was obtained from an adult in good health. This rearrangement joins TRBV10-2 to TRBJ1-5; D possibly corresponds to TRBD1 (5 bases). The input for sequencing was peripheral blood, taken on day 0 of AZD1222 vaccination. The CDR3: CASGAGADQPQHF. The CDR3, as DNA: TGCGCCAGTGGGGCTGGAGCTGATCAGCCCCAGCATTTT.